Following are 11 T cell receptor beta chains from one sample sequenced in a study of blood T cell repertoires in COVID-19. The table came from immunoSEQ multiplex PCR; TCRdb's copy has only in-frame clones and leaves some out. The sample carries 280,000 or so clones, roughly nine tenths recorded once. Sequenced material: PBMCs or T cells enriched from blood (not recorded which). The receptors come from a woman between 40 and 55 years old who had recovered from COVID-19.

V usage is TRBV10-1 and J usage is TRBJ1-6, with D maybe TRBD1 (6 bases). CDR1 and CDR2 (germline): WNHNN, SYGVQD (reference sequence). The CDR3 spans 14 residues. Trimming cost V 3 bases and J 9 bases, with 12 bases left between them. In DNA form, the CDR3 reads TGCGCCAGCAGTGACCAGGGGAAAGCTTCACCCCTCCACTTT. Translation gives CASSDQGKASPLHF.

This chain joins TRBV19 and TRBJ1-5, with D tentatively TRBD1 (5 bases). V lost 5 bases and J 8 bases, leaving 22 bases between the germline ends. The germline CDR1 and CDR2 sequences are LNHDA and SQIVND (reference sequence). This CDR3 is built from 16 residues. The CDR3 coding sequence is TGTGCCAGTAGTTATACAGGTAGGATAAGGTCCGAGCCCCAGCATTTT. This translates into CASSYTGRIRSEPQHF.

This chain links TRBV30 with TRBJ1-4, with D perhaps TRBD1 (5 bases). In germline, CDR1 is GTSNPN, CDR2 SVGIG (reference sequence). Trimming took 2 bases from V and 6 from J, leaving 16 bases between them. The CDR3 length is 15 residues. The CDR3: CAWSPLGGWDEKLFF. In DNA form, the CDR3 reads TGTGCCTGGAGTCCGTTGGGGGGATGGGATGAAAAACTGTTTTTT.

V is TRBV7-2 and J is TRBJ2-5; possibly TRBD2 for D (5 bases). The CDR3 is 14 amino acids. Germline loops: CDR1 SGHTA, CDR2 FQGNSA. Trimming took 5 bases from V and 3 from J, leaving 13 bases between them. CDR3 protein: CASSPRGEEETQYF. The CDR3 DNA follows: TGTGCCAGCAGCCCCCGGGGAGAAGAAGAGACCCAGTACTTC.

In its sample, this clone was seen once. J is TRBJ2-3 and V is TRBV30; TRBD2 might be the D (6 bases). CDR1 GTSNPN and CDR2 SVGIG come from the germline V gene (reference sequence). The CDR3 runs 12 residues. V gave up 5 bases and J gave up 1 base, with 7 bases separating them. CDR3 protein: CAWERGTDTQYF. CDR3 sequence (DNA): TGTGCCTGGGAGCGGGGCACAGATACGCAGTATTTT.

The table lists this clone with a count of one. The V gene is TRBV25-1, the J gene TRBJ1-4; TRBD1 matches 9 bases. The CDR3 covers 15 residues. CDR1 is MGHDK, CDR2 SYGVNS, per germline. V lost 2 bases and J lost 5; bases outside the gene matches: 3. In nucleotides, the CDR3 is TGTGCCAGCAGTGAAACAGGGGGCGCGAATGAAAAACTGTTTTTT. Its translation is CASSETGGANEKLFF.

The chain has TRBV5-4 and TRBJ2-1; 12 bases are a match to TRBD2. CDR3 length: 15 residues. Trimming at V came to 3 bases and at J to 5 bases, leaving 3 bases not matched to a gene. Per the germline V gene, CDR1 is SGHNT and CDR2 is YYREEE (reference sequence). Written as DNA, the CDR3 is TGTGCCAGCAGCTCCTGGACTAGCGGGAACAATGAGCAGTTCTTC. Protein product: CASSSWTSGNNEQFF.

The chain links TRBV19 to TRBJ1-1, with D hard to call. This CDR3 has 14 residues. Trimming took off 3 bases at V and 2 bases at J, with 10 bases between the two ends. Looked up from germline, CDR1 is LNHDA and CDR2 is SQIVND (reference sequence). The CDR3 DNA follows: TGTGCCAGTAGTATCCCGGGGTTCAACACTGAAGCTTTCTTT. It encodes CASSIPGFNTEAFF.

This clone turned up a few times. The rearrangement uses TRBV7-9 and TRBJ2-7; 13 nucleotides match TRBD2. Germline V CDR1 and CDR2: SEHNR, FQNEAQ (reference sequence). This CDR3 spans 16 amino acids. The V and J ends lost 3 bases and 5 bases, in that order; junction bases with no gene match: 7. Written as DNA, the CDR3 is TGTGCCAGCAGCTTGGGACTAGCGGGAACGGTCGACGAGCAGTACTTC. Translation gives CASSLGLAGTVDEQYF. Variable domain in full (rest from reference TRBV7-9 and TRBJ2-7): DTGVSQNPRHKITKRGQNVTFRCDPISEHNRLYWYRQTLGQGPEFLTYFQNEAQLEKSRLLSDRFSAERPKGSFSTLEIQRTEQGDSAMYLCASSLGLAGTVDEQYFGPGTRLTVT.

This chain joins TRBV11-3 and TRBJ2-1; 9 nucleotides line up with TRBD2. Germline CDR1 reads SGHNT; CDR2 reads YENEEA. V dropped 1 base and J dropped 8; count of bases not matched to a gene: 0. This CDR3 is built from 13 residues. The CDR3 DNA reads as TGTGCCAGCAGCTTAGGCGGGAGGGATGAGCAGTTCTTC. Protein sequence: CASSLGGRDEQFF.

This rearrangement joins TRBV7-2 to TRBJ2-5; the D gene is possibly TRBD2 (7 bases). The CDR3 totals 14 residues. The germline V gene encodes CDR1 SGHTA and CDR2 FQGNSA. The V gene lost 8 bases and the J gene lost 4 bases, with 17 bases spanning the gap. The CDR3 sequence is CASAEGGGGETQYF. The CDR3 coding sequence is TGTGCCAGCGCCGAGGGGGGGGGCGGAGAGACCCAGTACTTC. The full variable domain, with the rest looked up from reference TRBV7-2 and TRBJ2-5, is GAGVSQSPSNKVTEKGKDVELRCDPISGHTALYWYRQSLGQGLEFLIYFQGNSAPDKSGLPSDRFSAERTGGSVSTLTIQRTQQEDSAVYLCASAEGGGGETQYFGPGTRLLVL.